This record concerns one T cell receptor (beta chain) sequence. The target antigen is unknown. The protocol was immunoSEQ multiplex PCR, while the TCRdb copy is restricted to in-frame clones and leaves out a portion. This sample yields about 160,000 clones, of which 88% are seen a single time; around 5.5% belongs to the top ten. The CDR3 spans 14 residues. Germline V lookup: CDR1 SNHLY, CDR2 FYNNEI. V shed 5 bases, J shed 5 bases, and the junction held 8 bases outside the gene matches. This entry belongs to a study of T cell responses to AZD1222 COVID-19 vaccine. Whole-study results and caveats: When two AZD1222 doses had been given, Spike-specific TCR breadth and depth rose.

The receptor's source is an adult in good health. This chain connects TRBV2 to TRBJ1-2, with 7 nucleotides matching TRBD1. The specimen was peripheral blood, collected on day 0 of AZD1222 vaccination. The CDR3 coding sequence is TGTGCCAGCAGTTCGGACAGGCAAGAGTATGGCTACACCTTC. It specifies CASSSDRQEYGYTF.